This is a list of T cell receptor beta chains from one sample in a study of blood T cell repertoires in COVID-19. TCRdb keeps only in-frame clones here, not all; method: immunoSEQ multiplex PCR. The sample shows fewer than 250,000 clones, around nine tenths of them seen only once. Sequencing was done on a sample of peripheral blood. The receptors were sampled from a man between 60 and 70 years old with acute or convalescent COVID-19. The conserved cysteine and the conserved F or W are not part of the CDR3 here.

V: TRBV6-2/TRBV6-3; length: 14; J: TRBJ2-5; CDR3: ASSYVSGGARETQY
V: TRBV6-6; length: 13; J: TRBJ2-7; CDR3: ASSYGRGARGEQY
V: TRBV14; length: 13; J: TRBJ2-5; CDR3: ASSQYHRGRETQY
V: TRBV9; length: 13; J: TRBJ1-2; CDR3: ASSAYPTGFYGYT
V: TRBV29-1; length: 14; J: TRBJ2-1; CDR3: SVAGTSGGAQNEQF
V: TRBV28; length: 12; J: TRBJ1-2; CDR3: ASSLPTGGSDYT
V: TRBV5-1; length: 12; J: TRBJ1-6; CDR3: ASSLTGNNSPLH
V: TRBV4-2; length: 14; J: TRBJ1-2; CDR3: ASSQDIRTANYGYT
V: TRBV7-2; length: 14; J: TRBJ1-5; CDR3: ASSLTGHGLNQPQH
V: TRBV3-1/TRBV3-2; length: 13; J: TRBJ2-3; CDR3: ASSLPGGSTDTQY
V: TRBV18; length: 16; J: TRBJ1-5; CDR3: ASSLAPGRGFSNQPQH
V: TRBV7-6; length: 14; J: TRBJ2-3; CDR3: ASSFLAGGPSDTQY
V: TRBV3-1/TRBV3-2; length: 11; J: TRBJ1-1; CDR3: ASSLLKDTEAF
V: TRBV6-1; length: 11; J: TRBJ2-7; CDR3: ASSEAGRNEQY